This TCR beta chain emerged from a study of blood T cells in healthy people across ages. In the case of this clonotype: Its antigen is not known.

Notes on the study in general: TCR beta diversity was tightly associated with the proportion of naive T cells. One million T cells yielded diversity estimates that were considered underestimates.

V lost 4 bases, J lost 7 bases, and 10 bases stayed unmatched. The CDR3 sequence is 16 residues long. Per the germline V gene, CDR1 is LGHDT and CDR2 is YNNKEL (reference sequence). A J-beta primer mix and a sample-barcoded 5' primer were used in a second PCR of about 7 to 11 cycles. TCRdb reprocessed the 5' RACE reads with MiXCR, giving one entry per CDR3 protein. The sample lists over 1,500,000 distinct CDR3 sequences, around 42% occurring once. The TCR sequence derives from a human donor in good health. Sequencing was performed on blood. The rearrangement uses TRBV3-1 and TRBJ2-1; 10 bases agree with TRBD2. The CDR3 coding sequence is TGTGCCAGCAGCCTCCCGGCAGCGGGGGGGTTAAATGAGCAGTTCTTC. Its protein product is CASSLPAAGGLNEQFF.